The 12 T cell receptor beta chains below all came from one sample that was sequenced in a study of blood T cell repertoires in COVID-19. Profiling relied on immunoSEQ multiplex PCR, and the TCRdb table lists in-frame clones only, not all of them. Seen here are over 150,000 clones, over 70% observed once, and the top ten hold around 3.2%. Input material: PBMCs or T cells enriched from blood (not recorded which). These receptors all come from a woman aged 55-70 years who had recovered from COVID-19.

This clone appeared a single time. The rearrangement links TRBV5-8 to TRBJ1-1; 9 nucleotides line up with TRBD1. The CDR3 is 16 residues long. Trimming took 4 bases from V and 4 from J; bases not matched to a gene: 11. Per the germline V gene, CDR1 is SGHTS and CDR2 is YDEGEE. This CDR3 is CASSISTGGAGTEAFF. The CDR3 nucleotides are TGTGCCAGCAGCATTTCAACAGGGGGCGCGGGCACTGAAGCTTTCTTT.

This rearrangement joins TRBV12-3 or TRBV12-4 to TRBJ2-5; D is uncertain. With 3 bases removed from V and 2 bases from J, the gap between germline ends came to 7 bases. This CDR3 comprises 13 residues. CDR3 nucleotides: TGTGCCAGCAGTTTTTCAGAACAAGAGACCCAGTACTTC. Its protein is CASSFSEQETQYF.

The gene calls are TRBV4-1 and TRBJ1-2; D is undetermined. CDR3 length: 16 amino acids. Looked up from germline, CDR1 is MGHRA and CDR2 is YSYEKL. Trimming left V 3 bases short and J 8 bases short, with 22 bases between. CDR3 residues: CASSHVGTASTEGYTF. For the CDR3, the DNA is TGCGCCAGCAGCCATGTAGGTACAGCATCTACGGAAGGCTACACCTTC.

V and J are TRBV24-1 and TRBJ2-1, with 7 nucleotides matching TRBD2. Trimming removed 3 bases from V and 4 bases from J; junction bases left unmatched: 5. The CDR3 contains 15 residues. Germline CDR1 KGHDR, CDR2 SFDVKD. CDR3 in amino acids: CATSDPTSAYNEQFF. The DNA for the CDR3 is TGTGCCACCAGTGATCCCACTAGCGCTTACAATGAGCAGTTCTTC.

The V call is TRBV5-1, the J call TRBJ2-1; tentatively, D is TRBD2 (5 bases). Germline CDR1 and CDR2: SGHRS and YFSETQ. This CDR3 region has 15 residues. Trimming took 1 base from V and 8 from J, leaving 16 bases between them. The CDR3 nucleotides are TGCGCCAGCAGCTTGACTCCGGGGATGGGCGATGAGCAGTTCTTC. Protein sequence: CASSLTPGMGDEQFF.

The rearrangement joins TRBV27 to TRBJ2-5; 7 nucleotides agree with TRBD1. Trimming removed 5 bases from V and 2 bases from J; junction bases left unmatched: 5. The CDR3 totals 14 residues. Germline V gives CDR1 MNHEY, CDR2 SMNVEV (reference sequence). The CDR3: CASSNNRGQETQYF. The CDR3 region has the DNA TGTGCCAGCAGTAACAACAGGGGACAAGAGACCCAGTACTTC.

In this sample, this clone turned up once. V usage is TRBV5-6 and J usage is TRBJ1-4; 11 bases match TRBD1. V lost 2 bases to trimming and J lost 8 bases; unmatched junction nucleotides: 5. CDR1 is SGHDT, CDR2 YYEEEE, per germline. This CDR3 comprises 15 residues. CDR3 bases: TGTGCCAGCAGCTTAGGACAGGGGGCCTGGGAAAAACTGTTTTTT. Its translation: CASSLGQGAWEKLFF.

This sequence joins TRBV30 and TRBJ2-7; 8 bases agree with TRBD2. This CDR3 comprises 13 residues. The V gene end was trimmed by 2 bases and the J gene end by 6 bases; junction bases not matched to a gene: 6. Looked up from germline, CDR1 is GTSNPN and CDR2 is SVGIG (reference sequence). The CDR3 coding sequence is TGTGCCTGGAGTACCCTTCGGGGGGGCGAGCAGTACTTC. It yields the protein CAWSTLRGGEQYF.

V is TRBV5-1 and J is TRBJ1-1; the match to TRBD1 covers 12 bases. The CDR3 totals 17 residues. Trimming at V came to 2 bases and at J to 2 bases, leaving 7 bases not matched to a gene. CDR1 and CDR2 (germline): SGHRS, YFSETQ. CDR3 residues: CASSFRDRGPTNTEAFF. CDR3 coding DNA: TGCGCCAGCAGCTTCCGGGACAGGGGGCCGACAAACACTGAAGCTTTCTTT.

The chain joins TRBV5-8 to TRBJ2-3; TRBD2 is a possible D gene (6 bases). This CDR3 has 15 amino acids. V gave up 0 bases and J gave up 2 bases, with 10 bases separating them. Germline values: CDR1 SGHTS, CDR2 YDEGEE. The CDR3 DNA reads as TGTGCCAGCAGCTTGGCGGAGGGCTACACAGATACGCAGTATTTT. Its translation: CASSLAEGYTDTQYF.

This clone was found once. CDR3 nucleotides: TGCGCCAGCAGACCAAGGACACCCTATGGCTACACCTTC. It translates to CASRPRTPYGYTF. The V gene is TRBV5-1, the J gene TRBJ1-2; D is possibly TRBD1 (5 bases). This CDR3 region has 13 residues. Germline CDR1 and CDR2: SGHRS and YFSETQ. With 5 bases removed from V and 4 bases from J, the gap between germline ends came to 12 bases.

This chain connects TRBV7-3 to TRBJ2-5; possibly TRBD2 for D (5 bases). Germline-derived CDR1 and CDR2 are SGHTA and FQGTGA. Trimming cost V 4 bases and J 7 bases, with 13 bases left between them. There are 13 residues in the CDR3. The CDR3: CASSSRPSGTQYF. CDR3 coding DNA: TGTGCCAGCAGCTCCCGCCCAAGCGGGACCCAGTACTTC.